Listed below are T cell receptor beta chains from one sample, sequenced in a study of blood T cell repertoires in COVID-19. TCRdb's copy holds only in-frame clones and misses some; the assay was immunoSEQ multiplex PCR. The sample has about 220,000 clones, roughly 84% seen once; the top ten hold approximately 4%. The sample consisted of peripheral blood. The receptors shown here come from a woman of 80 years or more with acute or convalescent COVID-19. CDR3s include the opening cysteine and the closing phenylalanine or tryptophan. D genes are given only for firm matches. The size entry is marked missing in some rows and otherwise reads once, few, many or a size class.

size,V,J,D,DNA,CDR3
NA,TRBV4-2,TRBJ1-3,NA,TGTGCCAGCAGCCAAGATCTTCTGGGTACGACAGGAAACACCATATATTTT,CASSQDLLGTTGNTIYF
NA,TRBV7-8,TRBJ2-2,NA,TGTGCCAGCAGCCGGCGGACCGGGGAGCTGTTTTTT,CASSRRTGELFF
once,TRBV12-3/TRBV12-4,TRBJ1-1,TRBD1,TGTGCCAGCAGCCGACAGGGGGATGGAAAAGCTTTCTTT,CASSRQGDGKAFF
NA,TRBV18,TRBJ1-5,TRBD1,TGTGCCAGCTCGCGGACAGGGGGCGGCAATCAGCCCCAGCATTTT,CASSRTGGGNQPQHF
NA,TRBV3-1/TRBV3-2,TRBJ2-2,NA,TGTGCCAGCAGCCAACGGACTGTACTCGGCACCGGGGAGCTGTTTTTT,CASSQRTVLGTGELFF
NA,TRBV7-9,TRBJ2-3,NA,TGTGCCAGCAGCCTTGCGACTGACACAGATACGCAGTATTTT,CASSLATDTDTQYF
NA,TRBV28,TRBJ1-5,NA,TGTGCCAGCAGACCCTTGGGCAGAGAAAATCAGCCCCAGCATTTT,CASRPLGRENQPQHF
NA,TRBV10-3,TRBJ1-1,TRBD1,TGTGCCATCAGTAACAGGGGGAACACTGAAGCTTTCTTT,CAISNRGNTEAFF
NA,TRBV9,TRBJ1-2,NA,TGTGCCAGCAGCGCAGGGGCTCGCGGCTACACCTTC,CASSAGARGYTF
NA,TRBV5-1,TRBJ2-1,NA,TGCGCCAGCAGCTCGCGCACAGGGAGCTCCTACAATGAGCAGTTCTTC,CASSSRTGSSYNEQFF